The 25 T cell receptor beta chains reported below all come from one sample, sequenced in a study of beta chain features in type 1 diabetes (dated by TCRdb to 2016 to 2019). Library creation used the immunoSEQ multiplex PCR assay. The High Capacity cDNA Reverse Transcription Kit was used to reverse transcribe all of the isolated RNA, meaning that expressed TCRB transcripts were what got sequenced. TCRdb provides this immuneACCESS table in a form limited to in-frame rearrangements. Some clones are lacking; in checked studies, under half of them reflect an unresolved V gene, and why the rest are absent is not known. This sample holds 150,000 or so clones; around 8.3% were observed only once. Jointly, the top ten make up 0.45% to 0.55% of the sample. Which antigens these TCRs recognize remains unknown. The full study reports these points: In all four CD4+ subsets, TCRB CDR3 length was moderately but significantly shorter in type 1 diabetes patients.

Sequencing input: central memory CD4+ T cells from blood. The receptors derive from a woman aged 18-29 years with type 1 diabetes.

This clone was seen ten or more times. The chain is built from TRBV23-1 and TRBJ1-5, with TRBD1 identical over 7 bases. TRBV23-1 qualifies as an ORF whose function is uncertain. This CDR3 has 15 amino acids. The V gene end was trimmed by 9 bases and the J gene end by 3 bases; junction bases not matched to a gene: 11. CDR3 nucleotides: TGCGCCAGTACTCCAGGACAGGAAGACAATCAGCCCCAGCATTTT. It yields the protein CASTPGQEDNQPQHF.

This chain uses TRBV29-1 with TRBJ1-2; the D gene is possibly TRBD1 (6 bases). The CDR3 covers 13 residues. The germline V and J ends were trimmed by 1 base and 8 bases, with 14 bases remaining between them. From germline, CDR1 is SQVTM and CDR2 ANQGSEA. As DNA, the CDR3 is TGCAGCGTTGAAGTAAATACAGGGAAAGGCTACACCTTC. Translated, it gives CSVEVNTGKGYTF.

The CDR3 bases are TGTGCCAGTAGTGGAGGGGGCGACGGCCAGCCCCAGCATTTT. The encoded protein is CASSGGGDGQPQHF. The chain recombines TRBV19 with TRBJ1-5, with 7 bases fitting TRBD1. Trimming cost V 5 bases and J 7 bases; bases outside gene matches: 8. The CDR3 has 14 amino acids. Germline V gene data show CDR1 as LNHDA and CDR2 as SQIVND (reference sequence).

This clone was recorded at least ten times. The genes are TRBV29-1 and TRBJ2-2; weak D call: TRBD2 (5 bases). Germline V gene sequence: CDR1 SQVTM, CDR2 ANQGSEA. CDR3 size: 11 residues. Trimming removed 4 bases from V and 7 bases from J, with 7 bases in between. CDR3 DNA sequence: TGCAGCGTTGCGAGGGTCGGGGAGCTGTTTTTT. This encodes CSVARVGELFF.

The V call is TRBV2, the J call TRBJ2-1; 8 bases match TRBD2. Germline values: CDR1 SNHLY, CDR2 FYNNEI. This CDR3 comprises 15 residues. J was trimmed by 8 bases and V by 5 bases; bases with no gene match: 11. CDR3 DNA: TGTGCCAGCAGTTACCGCGGGGGGCCGGGTGATGAGCAGTTCTTC. It translates to CASSYRGGPGDEQFF.

There are a few counts of this clone. V usage is TRBV29-1 and J usage is TRBJ2-5, with D possibly TRBD2 on 6 matching bases. Germline loops: CDR1 SQVTM, CDR2 ANQGSEA. Trimming took off 6 bases at V and 1 base at J, with 15 bases between the two ends. The CDR3 spans 14 residues. CDR3: CSVAGPSGQETQYF. The CDR3 bases are TGCAGCGTGGCGGGGCCGTCGGGCCAAGAGACCCAGTACTTC.

The CDR3 spells CSVEDAGGNTQYF. The CDR3 nucleotides are TGCAGCGTTGAAGACGCGGGGGGAAATACGCAGTATTTT. The genes are TRBV29-1 and TRBJ2-3; 8 nucleotides match TRBD2. The V gene end was trimmed by 0 bases and the J gene end by 7 bases; junction bases not matched to a gene: 3. This CDR3 is built from 13 residues. Germline V CDR1 and CDR2: SQVTM, ANQGSEA.

This clone was found a few times. This rearrangement joins TRBV11-2 to TRBJ2-7; maybe TRBD1 (5 bases). This CDR3 comprises 14 residues. Between the trimmed V and J ends, which lost 7 bases and 4 bases, there was a span of 17 bases. Germline CDR1 SGHAT, CDR2 FQNNGV. This chain's CDR3 is CASTNSGLGYEQYF. The CDR3 DNA reads as TGTGCCAGCACGAATTCAGGGTTGGGATACGAGCAGTACTTC.

CDR3 sequence: CASSQNSNQPQHF. In DNA, the CDR3 is TGTGCCAGCAGCCAGAATAGCAATCAGCCCCAGCATTTT. This chain uses TRBV6-5 with TRBJ1-5; D is unresolved. Germline V lookup: CDR1 MNHEY, CDR2 SVGAGI. V lost 6 bases to trimming and J lost 0 bases, with 6 bases between them. CDR3 size: 13 residues.

The chain is built from TRBV2 and TRBJ2-7; 7 bases agree with TRBD2. The CDR3 loop spans 11 amino acids. With 5 bases clipped from V and 11 bases from J, the junction kept 6 bases outside the gene matches. Germline assignment: CDR1 SNHLY and CDR2 FYNNEI. CDR3 amino acids: CASSPVLAEYF. As DNA, the CDR3 is TGTGCCAGCAGTCCGGTGCTAGCGGAGTACTTC.

On this clone: The junction differs from germline at one of its ends, possibly a read error. The rearrangement uses TRBV9 and TRBJ2-5; 7 bases match TRBD1. This CDR3 contains 13 residues. Germline lookup yields CDR1 SGDLS and CDR2 YYNGEE. CDR3 in DNA: TGTGCCAGCAGCGCCCGACAGGGAGAGGCCCAGTACTTC. Translated: CASSARQGEAQYF.

The V call is TRBV12-5, the J call TRBJ1-5; perhaps TRBD1 as D (6 bases). V was cut by 5 bases and J by 5 bases, with 19 bases left in between. This CDR3 region has 16 residues. Germline V CDR1 and CDR2: LGHNT, FRNRAP. In DNA form, the CDR3 reads TGTGCTAGTGGTCCGCGGGTACAGGGTAGAGATCAGCCCCAGCATTTT. Its translation: CASGPRVQGRDQPQHF.

This clone was counted at least ten times. The V call is TRBV19, the J call TRBJ2-1; TRBD2 aligns across 10 bases. CDR3 length equals 16 residues. The ends lost 5 bases at V and 8 bases at J; junction bases unmatched: 12. The germline CDR1 and CDR2 sequences are LNHDA and SQIVND (reference sequence). The CDR3 DNA is TGTGCCAGTAGTCCTACCCTAGCGGGAGTTATATATGAGCAGTTCTTC. It specifies CASSPTLAGVIYEQFF.

This chain links TRBV11-2 with TRBJ2-3; no reliable D call. V dropped 5 bases and J dropped 0 bases, with 15 bases sitting between them. Germline V gene sequence: CDR1 SGHAT, CDR2 FQNNGV. The CDR3 runs 16 residues. The DNA of the CDR3 is TGTGCCAGCAGCAGTCAGGCAGGCCGTAGCACAGATACGCAGTATTTT. It codes for CASSSQAGRSTDTQYF.

This clone has only a few counts. The chain employs TRBV9 and TRBJ2-1; TRBD1 matches at 8 bases. Germline V gives CDR1 SGDLS, CDR2 YYNGEE. V shed 3 bases and J 8 bases; nucleotides not matched to a gene: 13. CDR3 length equals 16 residues. The CDR3 spells CASSAGTGLMGHEQFF. In nucleotides, the CDR3 is TGTGCCAGCAGCGCAGGGACAGGCCTCATGGGTCATGAGCAGTTCTTC.

The chain carries TRBV6-6 and TRBJ2-6; tentative D call: TRBD1 (6 bases). Trimming left V 10 bases short and J 0 bases short, with 13 bases between. Per the germline V gene, CDR1 is MNHNY and CDR2 is SVGAGI (reference sequence). The CDR3 has 15 residues. In DNA form, the CDR3 reads TGTGCCATCACTTCAGGGGACTCTGGGGCCAACGTCCTGACTTTC. Protein: CAITSGDSGANVLTF.

There are a few counts of this clone. The gene calls are TRBV5-1 and TRBJ2-1, with D possibly matching TRBD1 (6 bases). The CDR3 has 13 residues. Looked up from germline, CDR1 is SGHRS and CDR2 is YFSETQ. Trimming cost V 4 bases and J 8 bases, with 13 bases left between them. The CDR3: CASSNTGRDEQFF. CDR3 sequence (DNA): TGCGCCAGCAGCAATACAGGGCGGGATGAGCAGTTCTTC.

This clone turned up a few times. V gene TRBV5-1 combines with J gene TRBJ1-4; a possible D gene is TRBD1 (6 bases). Germline V gene lookup returns CDR1 SGHRS and CDR2 YFSETQ. V gave up 5 bases and J gave up 8 bases, with 16 bases separating them. The length of the CDR3 is 14 residues. The CDR3 sequence: CASSFTGIGEKLFF. Written as DNA, the CDR3 is TGCGCCAGCAGTTTTACAGGGATTGGCGAAAAACTGTTTTTT. Filled out from reference TRBV5-1 and TRBJ1-4, the complete variable domain reads KAGVTQTPRYLIKTRGQQVTLSCSPISGHRSVSWYQQTPGQGLQFLFEYFSETQRNKGNFPGRFSGRQFSNSRSEMNVSTLELGDSALYLCASSFTGIGEKLFFGSGTQLSVL.

This clone showed up just a few times. The V and J genes are TRBV11-2 and TRBJ2-7, with 8 bases fitting TRBD1. The V gene end was trimmed by 5 bases and the J gene end by 2 bases; junction bases not matched to a gene: 8. This CDR3 has 15 residues. CDR1 SGHAT and CDR2 FQNNGV come from the germline V gene. The CDR3 sequence: CASSPREDRAYEQYF. Written as DNA, the CDR3 is TGTGCCAGCAGCCCTCGAGAGGACAGGGCCTACGAGCAGTACTTC.

The chain combines TRBV7-2 with TRBJ2-3, with D possibly matching TRBD1 (6 bases). The CDR3 is 13 residues long. Trimming took 5 bases from V and 6 from J, leaving 12 bases between them. Per germline, CDR1 SGHTA and CDR2 FQGNSA. The CDR3 loop reads CASSQDRGDTQYF. For the CDR3, the DNA is TGTGCCAGCAGCCAAGATAGGGGGGATACGCAGTATTTT.

This clone was observed at least ten times. This rearrangement joins TRBV2 to TRBJ2-1; 9 nucleotides match TRBD2. Germline trimming cut 6 bases from V and 10 bases from J; bases unmatched to any gene: 1. The CDR3 covers 11 residues. Germline V gene sequence: CDR1 SNHLY, CDR2 FYNNEI. In nucleotides, the CDR3 is TGTGCCAGCAGACTAGCGGGCGAGCAGTTCTTC. Its protein is CASRLAGEQFF.

This clone was counted a few times. CDR3 nucleotides: TGTGCCAGCAGCTTAGAGGGCAGGGGGACTACTGAAGCTTTCTTT. Protein sequence: CASSLEGRGTTEAFF. V is TRBV7-2 and J is TRBJ1-1, with 7 bases lining up with TRBD1. The length of the CDR3 is 15 residues. The germline CDR1 and CDR2 sequences are SGHTA and FQGNSA. The V segment lost 1 base and the J segment 5 bases; nucleotides outside the gene matches: 7.

The J gene is TRBJ1-3, the V gene TRBV21-1; the D segment call TRBD1 is taken from the table without a DNA check. TRBV21-1 is annotated as a pseudogene. The CDR3 spans 16 residues. The CDR3 protein is CASSKGAGVSGNTIYF. The CDR3 region has the DNA TGTGCCAGCAGCAAAGGGGCAGGCGTCTCTGGAAACACCATATATTTT.

The chain carries TRBV14 and TRBJ2-3, with D possibly being TRBD1 (5 bases). CDR1 and CDR2 from the germline V gene are SGHDN and FVKESK. There are 18 residues in the CDR3. Trimming cost V 0 bases and J 0 bases, with 16 bases left between them. CDR3 region: CASSQEGRRFASTDTQYF. The CDR3 nucleotides are TGTGCCAGCAGCCAAGAGGGGCGGCGGTTTGCTAGCACAGATACGCAGTATTTT.

This clone was picked up a small number of times. This specimen includes other DNA sequences encoding the same CDR3. J is TRBJ1-5 and V is TRBV7-2; 7 positions agree with TRBD1. V gave up 3 bases and J gave up 2 bases; unmatched junction bases: 4. The CDR3 loop spans 15 amino acids. CDR1 is SGHTA and CDR2 is FQGNSA in the germline V gene. In nucleotides, the CDR3 is TGTGCCAGCAGCTTTATCGGACAGGGCAATCAGCCCCAGCATTTT. Translation: CASSFIGQGNQPQHF.